This is a list of T cell receptor beta chains from one sample in a study of blood T cell repertoires in COVID-19. TCRdb keeps only in-frame clones here, not all; method: immunoSEQ multiplex PCR. The profile shows roughly 5,500 clones, approximately 89% of them singletons. Sequenced: peripheral blood. These receptors were collected from a human donor in a cohort sampled during active COVID-19. Both conserved end residues are part of each CDR3. D genes are given only for firm matches. Expanded clones are given a class, and other clones once, few, many or no size at all.

length: 15
V: TRBV6-6
size: .
J: TRBJ1-5
D: .
DNA: TGTGCCAGCAGAGGGGGGGGTTATAGCAATCAGCCCCAGCATTTT
CDR3: CASRGGGYSNQPQHF

length: 14
V: TRBV7-2
size: .
J: TRBJ1-1
D: .
DNA: TGTGCCAGCAGCTGGCTGACAGGGAACACTGAAGCTTTCTTT
CDR3: CASSWLTGNTEAFF

length: 13
V: TRBV29-1
size: once
J: TRBJ1-2
D: TRBD1
DNA: TGCAGCGCTGGGACAGGGGGCGGCTATGGCTACACCTTC
CDR3: CSAGTGGGYGYTF

length: 12
V: TRBV19
size: .
J: TRBJ2-7
D: .
DNA: TGTGCCAGTAGTATTCAGGGGAAGGAGCAGTACTTC
CDR3: CASSIQGKEQYF

length: 14
V: TRBV5-1
size: .
J: TRBJ1-6
D: TRBD1
DNA: TGCGCCAGCAGCCTGGGACAGGGGGATTCACCCCTCCACTTT
CDR3: CASSLGQGDSPLHF

length: 15
V: TRBV16
size: .
J: TRBJ1-5
D: .
DNA: TGTGCCAGCGGTCCATCAGGGGAGAGCAATCAGCCCCAGCATTTT
CDR3: CASGPSGESNQPQHF

length: 12
V: TRBV2
size: .
J: TRBJ2-3
D: .
DNA: TGTGCCAGTAAGGTGGAGGCAGATACGCAGTATTTT
CDR3: CASKVEADTQYF

length: 13
V: TRBV27
size: .
J: TRBJ2-7
D: .
DNA: TGTGCCAGCAGTCCCCGGGGTCCCTACGAGCAGTACTTC
CDR3: CASSPRGPYEQYF

length: 12
V: TRBV7-6
size: .
J: TRBJ2-5
D: .
DNA: TGTGCCAGCAGCTATAGCGGAGAGACCCAGTACTTC
CDR3: CASSYSGETQYF

length: 11
V: TRBV7-9
size: once
J: TRBJ1-2
D: TRBD1
DNA: TGTGCCAGCAGTGAATCCGGGACAGCTTATTTC
CDR3: CASSESGTAYF

length: 13
V: TRBV5-6
size: .
J: TRBJ1-6
D: .
DNA: TGTGCCAGCAGCTGGCCGGAGGGTTCACCCCTCCACTTT
CDR3: CASSWPEGSPLHF

length: 14
V: TRBV28
size: .
J: TRBJ2-1
D: TRBD2
DNA: TGTGCCAGCAGGGGGACTAGCGGGAGTGGTAGACAGTTCTTC
CDR3: CASRGTSGSGRQFF

length: 12
V: TRBV5-6
size: .
J: TRBJ2-7
D: .
DNA: TGTGCCAGCAGCCTAAGCGGCCGCCCGCCGTACTTC
CDR3: CASSLSGRPPYF

length: 14
V: TRBV30
size: .
J: TRBJ1-5
D: .
DNA: TGTGCCTGGAGTGTACTCGCGGGAAATCAGCCCCAGCATTTT
CDR3: CAWSVLAGNQPQHF

length: 14
V: TRBV24-1
size: .
J: TRBJ2-3
D: .
DNA: TGTGCCACCAGTGTTTCGACAGGAACAGATACGCAGTATTTT
CDR3: CATSVSTGTDTQYF

length: 16
V: TRBV2
size: once
J: TRBJ2-7
D: .
DNA: TGTGCCAGCAGGCGCCCCAGGGAGCGGGCCACCTACGAGCAGTACTTC
CDR3: CASRRPRERATYEQYF

length: 14
V: TRBV19
size: .
J: TRBJ2-1
D: TRBD1
DNA: TGTGCCAGTCTCCAGGACAGGGACCACAATGAGCAGTTCTTC
CDR3: CASLQDRDHNEQFF

length: 16
V: TRBV11-2
size: .
J: TRBJ2-1
D: TRBD2
DNA: TGTGCCAGCAGCGCCGGGGCTAGCGGGTCCTACAATGAGCAGTTCTTC
CDR3: CASSAGASGSYNEQFF

length: 15
V: TRBV5-1
size: once
J: TRBJ1-1
D: .
DNA: TGCGCCAGCAGCCCTAGACAGGCCTCTTTTACTGAAGCTTTCTTT
CDR3: CASSPRQASFTEAFF

length: 14
V: TRBV28
size: .
J: TRBJ2-3
D: .
DNA: TGTGCCAGCAGTCCGATAACAGGGTACGATACGCAGTATTTT
CDR3: CASSPITGYDTQYF

length: 14
V: TRBV3-1/TRBV3-2
size: .
J: TRBJ1-4
D: TRBD1
DNA: TGTGCCAGCAGCCGCGGGACAGGGGTGGGAAAACTGTTTTTT
CDR3: CASSRGTGVGKLFF

length: 15
V: TRBV4-2
size: .
J: TRBJ1-5
D: .
DNA: TGTGCCAGCAGCCAAGAGGGGGCAGGCAATCAGCCCCAGCATTTT
CDR3: CASSQEGAGNQPQHF

length: 15
V: TRBV6-6
size: .
J: TRBJ2-1
D: .
DNA: TGTGCCAGCAGTTACATAGGGGGCGCGGGGAATGAGCAGTTCTTC
CDR3: CASSYIGGAGNEQFF

length: 14
V: TRBV6-2/TRBV6-3
size: .
J: TRBJ2-1
D: TRBD2
DNA: TGTGCCAGCAGTTACCCAGGAGCGGGAGGGGGGCAGTTCTTC
CDR3: CASSYPGAGGGQFF

length: 13
V: TRBV10-3
size: once
J: TRBJ2-3
D: .
DNA: TGTGCCATCGAGGCGGCTAGCACAGATACGCAGTATTTT
CDR3: CAIEAASTDTQYF

length: 16
V: TRBV28
size: .
J: TRBJ1-4
D: .
DNA: TGTGCCAGCATTTGGGCAGGGCAGGAAACTAATGAAAAACTGTTTTTT
CDR3: CASIWAGQETNEKLFF

length: 15
V: TRBV27
size: .
J: TRBJ2-3
D: .
DNA: TGTGCCAGCAGCACCAGCGGTCCGAAGACAGATACGCAGTATTTT
CDR3: CASSTSGPKTDTQYF

length: 16
V: TRBV21-1
size: once
J: TRBJ2-4
D: .
DNA: TGTGCCAGCAGTCCCCGAGACAGGCTAGCCAAAAACATTCAGTACTTC
CDR3: CASSPRDRLAKNIQYF

length: 21
V: TRBV6-6
size: .
J: TRBJ2-2
D: TRBD2
DNA: TGTGCCAGCAGTCATAGGAGCTCGGGTGGACAGTCGAGCGGGAGTCCCGGGGAGCTGTTTTTT
CDR3: CASSHRSSGGQSSGSPGELFF

length: 16
V: TRBV28
size: once
J: TRBJ2-7
D: TRBD2
DNA: TGTGCCAGCAGTTTCTTGCGGGGGGCTAGCTCCTACGAGCAGTACTTC
CDR3: CASSFLRGASSYEQYF

length: 13
V: TRBV19
size: .
J: TRBJ1-1
D: .
DNA: TGTGCCAGTGCTCTCGGAGTTGACACTGAAGCTTTCTTT
CDR3: CASALGVDTEAFF

length: 14
V: TRBV18
size: .
J: TRBJ1-1
D: .
DNA: TGTGCCAGCTCGGTCTCTCGGGGGAACACTGAAGCTTTCTTT
CDR3: CASSVSRGNTEAFF

length: 18
V: TRBV27
size: .
J: TRBJ2-3
D: TRBD2
DNA: TGTGCCAGCAGTTTAGTATCTAGCGGGATCCCAACCGAGGGTACGCAGTATTTT
CDR3: CASSLVSSGIPTEGTQYF

length: 16
V: TRBV6-4
size: few
J: TRBJ2-3
D: .
DNA: TGTGCCAGCAGTGACGGTCCCTCCAAGGGGGCAGATACGCAGTATTTT
CDR3: CASSDGPSKGADTQYF